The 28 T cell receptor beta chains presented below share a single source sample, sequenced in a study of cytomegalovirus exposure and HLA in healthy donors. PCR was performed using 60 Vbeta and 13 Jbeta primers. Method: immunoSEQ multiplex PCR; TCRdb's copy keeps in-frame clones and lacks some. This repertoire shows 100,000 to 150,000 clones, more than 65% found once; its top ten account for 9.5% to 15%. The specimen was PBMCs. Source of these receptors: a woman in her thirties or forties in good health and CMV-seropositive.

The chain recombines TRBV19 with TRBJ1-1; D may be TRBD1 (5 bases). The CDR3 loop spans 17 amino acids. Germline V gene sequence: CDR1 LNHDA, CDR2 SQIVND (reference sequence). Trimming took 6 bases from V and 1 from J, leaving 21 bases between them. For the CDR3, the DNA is TGTGCCAGTAGCCTCTTAACCCTCAGGGAAGCGAACACTGAAGCTTTCTTT. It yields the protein CASSLLTLREANTEAFF. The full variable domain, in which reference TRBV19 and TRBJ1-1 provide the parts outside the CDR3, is DGGITQSPKYLFRKEGQNVTLSCEQNLNHDAMYWYRQDPGQGLRLIYYSQIVNDFQKGDIAEGYSVSREKKESFPLTVTSAQKNPTAFYLCASSLLTLREANTEAFFGQGTRLTVV.

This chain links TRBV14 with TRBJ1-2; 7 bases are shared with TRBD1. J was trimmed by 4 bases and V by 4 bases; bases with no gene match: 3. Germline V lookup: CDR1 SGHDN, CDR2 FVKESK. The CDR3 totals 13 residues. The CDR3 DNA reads TGTGCCAGCAGCCCGGGACAGACCTATGGCTACACCTTC. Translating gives CASSPGQTYGYTF.

The DNA for the CDR3 is TGTGCCAGCAGTCCCGAACAGATGAACACTGAAGCTTTCTTT. It yields the protein CASSPEQMNTEAFF. The V call is TRBV6-6, the J call TRBJ1-1; D gene uncertain. V lost 5 bases to trimming and J lost 0 bases, with 10 bases between them. This CDR3 comprises 14 residues. Germline loops: CDR1 MNHNY, CDR2 SVGAGI (reference sequence).

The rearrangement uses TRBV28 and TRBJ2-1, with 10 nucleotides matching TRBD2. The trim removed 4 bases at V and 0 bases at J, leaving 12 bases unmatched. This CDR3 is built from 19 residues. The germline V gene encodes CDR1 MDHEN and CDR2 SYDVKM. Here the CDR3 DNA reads TGTGCCAGCAGTTCCCCCATAGCGGGAGGCTCGACCTCCTACAATGAGCAGTTCTTC. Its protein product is CASSSPIAGGSTSYNEQFF.

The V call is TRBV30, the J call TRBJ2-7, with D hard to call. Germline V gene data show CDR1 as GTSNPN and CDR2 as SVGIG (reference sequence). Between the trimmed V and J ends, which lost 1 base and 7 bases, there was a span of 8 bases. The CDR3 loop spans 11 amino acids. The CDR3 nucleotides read TGTGCCTGGAGTGACGCCGGGGAGCAGTACTTC. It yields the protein CAWSDAGEQYF. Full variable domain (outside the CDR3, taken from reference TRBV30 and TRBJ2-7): SQTIHQWPATLVQPVGSPLSLECTVEGTSNPNLYWYRQAAGRGLQLLFYSVGIGQISSEVPQNLSASRPQDRQFILSSKKLLLSDSGFYLCAWSDAGEQYFGPGTRLTVT.

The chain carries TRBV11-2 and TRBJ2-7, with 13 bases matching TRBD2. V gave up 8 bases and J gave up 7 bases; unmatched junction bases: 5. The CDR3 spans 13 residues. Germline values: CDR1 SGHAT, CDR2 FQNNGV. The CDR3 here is CASRRLAGGEQYF. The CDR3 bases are TGTGCCAGCCGAAGACTAGCGGGAGGAGAGCAGTACTTC.

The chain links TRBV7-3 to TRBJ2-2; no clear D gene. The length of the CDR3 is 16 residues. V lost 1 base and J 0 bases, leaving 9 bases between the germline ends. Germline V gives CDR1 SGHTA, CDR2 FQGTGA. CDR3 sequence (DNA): TGTGCCAGCAGCTTAATGAGGCCTCCGAACACCGGGGAGCTGTTTTTT. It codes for CASSLMRPPNTGELFF.

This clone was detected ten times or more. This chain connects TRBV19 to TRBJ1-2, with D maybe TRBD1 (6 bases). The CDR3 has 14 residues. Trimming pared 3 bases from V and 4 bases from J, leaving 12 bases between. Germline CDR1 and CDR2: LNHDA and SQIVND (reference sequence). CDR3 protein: CASSIGQGGYGYTF. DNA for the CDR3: TGTGCCAGTAGTATCGGACAAGGGGGCTATGGCTACACCTTC.

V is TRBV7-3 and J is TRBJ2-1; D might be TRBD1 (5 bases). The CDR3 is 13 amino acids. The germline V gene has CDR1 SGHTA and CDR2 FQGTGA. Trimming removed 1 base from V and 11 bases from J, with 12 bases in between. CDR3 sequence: CASSLKVKGKQFF. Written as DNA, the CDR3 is TGTGCCAGCAGCTTAAAGGTAAAGGGGAAGCAGTTCTTC.

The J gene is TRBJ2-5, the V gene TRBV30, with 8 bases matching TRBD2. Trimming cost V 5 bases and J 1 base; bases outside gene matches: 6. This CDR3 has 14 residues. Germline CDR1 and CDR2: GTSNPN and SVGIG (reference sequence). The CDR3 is CAWGIGRGQETQYF. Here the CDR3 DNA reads TGTGCCTGGGGAATCGGGAGGGGCCAAGAGACCCAGTACTTC.

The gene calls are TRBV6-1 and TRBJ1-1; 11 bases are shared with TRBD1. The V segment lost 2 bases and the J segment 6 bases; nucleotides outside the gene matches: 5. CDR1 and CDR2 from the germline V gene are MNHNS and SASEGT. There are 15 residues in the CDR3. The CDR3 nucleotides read TGTGCCAGCAGTGAAATTGGACAGGGGGCAGCTGAAGCTTTCTTT. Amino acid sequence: CASSEIGQGAAEAFF.

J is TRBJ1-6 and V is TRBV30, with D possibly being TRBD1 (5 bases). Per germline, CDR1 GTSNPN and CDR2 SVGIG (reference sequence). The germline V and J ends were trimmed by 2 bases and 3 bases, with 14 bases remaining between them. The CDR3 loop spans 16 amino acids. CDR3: CAWSSKGIFYNSPLHF. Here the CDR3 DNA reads TGTGCCTGGAGTTCAAAGGGGATTTTCTATAATTCACCCCTCCACTTT.

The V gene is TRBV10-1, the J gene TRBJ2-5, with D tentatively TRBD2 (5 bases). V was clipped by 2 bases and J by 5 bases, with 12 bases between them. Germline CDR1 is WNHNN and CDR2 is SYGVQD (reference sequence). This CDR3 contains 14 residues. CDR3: CASSENSRRETQYF. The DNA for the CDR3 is TGCGCCAGCAGTGAGAATAGCCGGAGGGAGACCCAGTACTTC.

This CDR3 reads CASSLGTGRDEQYF. Here the CDR3 DNA reads TGTGCCAGCAGCTTAGGGACAGGGCGGGACGAGCAGTACTTC. The chain employs TRBV7-6 and TRBJ2-7; 8 bases fit TRBD1. Germline V gene sequence: CDR1 SGHVS, CDR2 FNYEAQ. The trim removed 1 base at V and 5 bases at J, leaving 4 bases unmatched. The CDR3 is 14 residues long.

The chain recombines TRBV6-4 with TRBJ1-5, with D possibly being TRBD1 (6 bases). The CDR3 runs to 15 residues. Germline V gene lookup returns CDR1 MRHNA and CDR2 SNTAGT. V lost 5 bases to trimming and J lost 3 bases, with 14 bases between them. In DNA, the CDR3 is TGTGCCAGCAGTCCCGGGACACAGAACAATCAGCCCCAGCATTTT. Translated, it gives CASSPGTQNNQPQHF.

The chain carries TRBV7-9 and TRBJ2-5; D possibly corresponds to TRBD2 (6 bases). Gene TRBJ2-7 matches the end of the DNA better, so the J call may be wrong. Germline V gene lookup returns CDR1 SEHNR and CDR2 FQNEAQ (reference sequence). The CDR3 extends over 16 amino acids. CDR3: CASSASLALLFYEQYF. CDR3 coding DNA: TGTGCCAGCAGCGCATCGCTAGCGTTGCTTTTCTACGAGCAGTACTTC.

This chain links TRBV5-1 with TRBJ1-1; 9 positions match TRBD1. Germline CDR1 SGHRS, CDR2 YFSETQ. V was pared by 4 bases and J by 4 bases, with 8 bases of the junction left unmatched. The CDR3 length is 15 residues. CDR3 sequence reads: CASSKPGQGLTEAFF. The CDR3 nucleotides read TGCGCCAGCAGCAAACCGGGACAGGGACTCACTGAAGCTTTCTTT.

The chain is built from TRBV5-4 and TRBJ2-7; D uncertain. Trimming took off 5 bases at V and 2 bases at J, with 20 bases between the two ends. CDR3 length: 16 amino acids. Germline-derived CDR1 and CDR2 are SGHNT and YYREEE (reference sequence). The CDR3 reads CASSGELLTLPYEQYF. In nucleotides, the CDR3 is TGTGCCAGCAGTGGCGAACTATTAACACTCCCCTACGAGCAGTACTTC.

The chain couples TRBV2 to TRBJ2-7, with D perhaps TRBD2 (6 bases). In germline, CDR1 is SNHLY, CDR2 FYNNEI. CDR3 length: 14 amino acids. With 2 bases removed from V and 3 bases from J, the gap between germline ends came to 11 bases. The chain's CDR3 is CASSEYGSIYEQYF. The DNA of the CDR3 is TGTGCCAGCAGTGAATACGGGAGTATCTACGAGCAGTACTTC.

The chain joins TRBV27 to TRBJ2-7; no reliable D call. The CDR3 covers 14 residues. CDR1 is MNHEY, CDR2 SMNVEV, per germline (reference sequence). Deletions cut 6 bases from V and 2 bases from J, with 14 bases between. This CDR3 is CASRITGGAYEQYF. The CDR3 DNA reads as TGTGCCAGCAGAATCACGGGTGGAGCCTACGAGCAGTACTTC.

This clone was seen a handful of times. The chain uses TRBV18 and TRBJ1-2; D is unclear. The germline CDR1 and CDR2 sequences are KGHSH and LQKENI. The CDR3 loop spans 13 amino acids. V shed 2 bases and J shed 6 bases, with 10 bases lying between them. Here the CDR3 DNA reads TGTGCCAGCTCACCAGGGCAAGGTGATGGCTACACCTTC. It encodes CASSPGQGDGYTF.

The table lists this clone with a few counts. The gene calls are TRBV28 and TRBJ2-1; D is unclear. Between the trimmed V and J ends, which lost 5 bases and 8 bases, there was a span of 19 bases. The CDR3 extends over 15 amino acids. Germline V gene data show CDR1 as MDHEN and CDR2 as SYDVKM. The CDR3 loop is CASSLPNAGVYEQFF. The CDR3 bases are TGTGCCAGCAGTCTACCGAACGCCGGAGTGTATGAGCAGTTCTTC. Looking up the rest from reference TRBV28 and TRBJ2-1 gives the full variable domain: DVKVTQSSRYLVKRTGEKVFLECVQDMDHENMFWYRQDPGLGLRLIYFSYDVKMKEKGDIPEGYSVSREKKERFSLILESASTNQTSMYLCASSLPNAGVYEQFFGPGTRLTVL.

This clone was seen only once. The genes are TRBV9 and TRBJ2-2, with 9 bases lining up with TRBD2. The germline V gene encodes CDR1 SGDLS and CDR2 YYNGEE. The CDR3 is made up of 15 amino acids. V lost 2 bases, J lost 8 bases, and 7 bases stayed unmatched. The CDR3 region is CASSVSGSSLGELFF. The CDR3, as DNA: TGTGCCAGCAGCGTTAGCGGGAGCTCATTAGGGGAGCTGTTTTTT.

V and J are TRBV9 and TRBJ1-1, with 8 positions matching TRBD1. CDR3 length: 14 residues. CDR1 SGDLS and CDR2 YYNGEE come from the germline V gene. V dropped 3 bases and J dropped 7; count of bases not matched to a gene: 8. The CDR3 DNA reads TGTGCCAGCAGCGCCGGACAGGGCAGGAATGAAGCTTTCTTT. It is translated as CASSAGQGRNEAFF.

The CDR3 loop is CASSVWRNTEAFF. The CDR3 region has the DNA TGTGCCAGCAGTGTATGGAGGAACACTGAAGCTTTCTTT. The genes are TRBV2 and TRBJ1-1, with no clear D. The CDR3 has 13 amino acids. CDR1 and CDR2 (germline): SNHLY, FYNNEI. Trimming pared 4 bases from V and 1 base from J, leaving 7 bases between. Combining the CDR3 with reference TRBV2 and TRBJ1-1 gives the whole variable domain EPEVTQTPSHQVTQMGQEVILRCVPISNHLYFYWYRQILGQKVEFLVSFYNNEISEKSEIFDDQFSVERPDGSNFTLKIRSTKLEDSAMYFCASSVWRNTEAFFGQGTRLTVV.

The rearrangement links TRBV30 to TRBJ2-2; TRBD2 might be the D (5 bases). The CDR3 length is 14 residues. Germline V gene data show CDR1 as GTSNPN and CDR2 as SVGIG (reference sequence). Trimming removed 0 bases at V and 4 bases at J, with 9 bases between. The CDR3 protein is CAWSVNRGTGELFF. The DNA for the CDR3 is TGTGCCTGGAGTGTGAATCGGGGCACCGGGGAGCTGTTTTTT.

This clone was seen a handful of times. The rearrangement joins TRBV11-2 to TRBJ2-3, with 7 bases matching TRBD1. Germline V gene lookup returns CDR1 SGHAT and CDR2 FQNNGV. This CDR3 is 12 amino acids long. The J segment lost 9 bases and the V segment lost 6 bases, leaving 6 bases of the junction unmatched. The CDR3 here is CASRNTGDTQYF. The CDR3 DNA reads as TGTGCCAGCAGAAATACAGGGGACACGCAGTATTTT.

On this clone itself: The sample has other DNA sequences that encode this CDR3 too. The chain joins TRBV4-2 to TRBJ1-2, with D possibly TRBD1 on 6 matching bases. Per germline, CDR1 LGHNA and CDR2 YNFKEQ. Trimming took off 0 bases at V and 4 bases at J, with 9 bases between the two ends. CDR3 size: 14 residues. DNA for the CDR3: TGTGCCAGCAGCCAAGACAGGGGTGGCTATGGCTACACCTTC. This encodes CASSQDRGGYGYTF.